Listed here are 26 T cell receptor beta chains from one sample, sequenced in a study of human T cells and chemical hapten exposure. From the RACE reads, TCRdb called clonotypes with MiXCR, one entry per CDR3 protein. The table shows about 120,000 distinct CDR3 sequences, with roughly 13% occurring only once. Time point denoted: pre-sensitization, week 0. The treatment was: therapeutic diphenylcyclopropenone sensitization with weekly scalp DPC. Specimen: whole blood, collected in connection with sensitization to the hapten diphenylcyclopropenone (DPC). The receptors derive from a woman in her late teens or twenties with alopecia areata. Some clones in this sample may be carry-over from other donors' samples.

A few counts support this clonotype. The chain combines TRBV6-1 with TRBJ2-1, with D uncertain. The CDR3 consists of 11 residues. With 5 bases removed from V and 8 bases from J, the gap between germline ends came to 7 bases. Per germline, CDR1 MNHNS and CDR2 SASEGT. CDR3 loop: CASSRTDEQFF. The CDR3 DNA sequence: TGTGCCAGCAGTAGGACGGATGAGCAGTTCTTC.

V gene TRBV4-3 combines with J gene TRBJ1-6, with D possibly being TRBD1 (5 bases). This CDR3 spans 16 amino acids. Germline-derived CDR1 and CDR2 are LGHNA and YSLEER. Trimming cost V 1 base and J 3 bases, with 10 bases left between them. The CDR3 DNA reads as TGCGCCAGCAGCCAAGTCTCCGGGGGCTATAATTCACCCCTCCACTTT. Amino acids: CASSQVSGGYNSPLHF.

V gene TRBV4-3 combines with J gene TRBJ2-1, with 11 nucleotides matching TRBD2. Unmatched junction bases numbered 4, after V lost 3 bases and J lost 6 bases. Germline assignment: CDR1 LGHNA and CDR2 YSLEER. The CDR3 consists of 15 residues. CDR3 region: CASSHGTSGRNEQFF. Here the CDR3 DNA reads TGCGCCAGCAGCCACGGGACTAGCGGTCGCAATGAGCAGTTCTTC.

The chain recombines TRBV4-3 with TRBJ2-5; TRBD1 matches 10 bases. The CDR3 loop spans 15 amino acids. Germline values: CDR1 LGHNA, CDR2 YSLEER. Trimming cost V 1 base and J 5 bases; bases outside gene matches: 4. This CDR3 reads CASSQGQGAEETQYF. The CDR3 nucleotides are TGCGCCAGCAGCCAAGGACAGGGGGCCGAGGAGACCCAGTACTTC.

Here the CDR3 DNA reads TGTGCCAGCAGGGACAGGGGCGGTCAGGGTTACGAGCAGTACTTC. This gives the protein CASRDRGGQGYEQYF. The V gene is TRBV27, the J gene TRBJ2-7; 9 positions match TRBD1. The length of the CDR3 is 15 residues. The V gene end was trimmed by 6 bases and the J gene end by 4 bases; junction bases not matched to a gene: 10. Germline CDR1 reads MNHEY; CDR2 reads SMNVEV (reference sequence).

There are many counts of this clonotype. The junction shows a germline mismatch at one end, possibly a read error. The rearrangement links TRBV7-2 to TRBJ2-5; 11 nucleotides align to TRBD2. Germline CDR1 SGHTA, CDR2 FQGNSA. CDR3 length equals 14 residues. The CDR3: CASSLAGGKETQYF. CDR3 bases: TGTGCCAGCAGCCTAGCGGGGGGAAAAGAGACCCAGTACTTC.

This clonotype was seen repeatedly, ten times or more. The gene calls are TRBV6-2 or TRBV6-3 and TRBJ1-5, with 10 bases that match TRBD1. The germline CDR1 and CDR2 sequences are MNHEY and SVGEGT. V trimming: 0 bases; J trimming: 0 bases; junction bases outside the gene matches: 11. This CDR3 has 20 amino acids. CDR3 bases: TGTGCCAGCAGTTACTCCGCCCTCGACAGGGGGCTATATAGCAATCAGCCCCAGCATTTT. Protein: CASSYSALDRGLYSNQPQHF.

This clonotype occurred a few times. The genes are TRBV6-2 or TRBV6-3 and TRBJ1-5; TRBD1 matches at 8 bases. The V gene's germline CDR1 is MNHEY and CDR2 SVGEGT. Trimming took 5 bases from V and 0 from J; bases not matched to a gene: 12. This CDR3 comprises 18 residues. CDR3: CASSTGTGIWLSNQPQHF. For the CDR3, the DNA is TGTGCCAGCAGTACCGGGACAGGAATATGGCTTAGCAATCAGCCCCAGCATTTT.

This clonotype showed up just a few times. The chain uses TRBV10-2 and TRBJ1-5; 11 bases agree with TRBD1. V lost 5 bases, J lost 7 bases, and 7 bases stayed unmatched. Looked up from germline, CDR1 is WSHSY and CDR2 is SAAADI. CDR3 length: 15 amino acids. CDR3 residues: CASSPDRGRGQPQHF. CDR3 nucleotides: TGCGCCAGCAGTCCGGACAGGGGGCGAGGGCAGCCCCAGCATTTT.

V gene TRBV20-1 combines with J gene TRBJ2-1; no clear D. The CDR3 has 16 residues. Germline V CDR1 and CDR2: DFQATT, SNEGSKA (reference sequence). Trimming left V 5 bases short and J 0 bases short, with 17 bases between. The CDR3 reads CSALPKGRGSYNEQFF. Here the CDR3 DNA reads TGCAGTGCTTTACCGAAGGGTCGAGGCTCCTACAATGAGCAGTTCTTC.

In this sample, this clonotype turned up a few times. The genes are TRBV7-9 and TRBJ2-5; D remains unclear. Trimming cost V 3 bases and J 4 bases, with 12 bases left between them. The length of the CDR3 is 14 residues. Germline loops: CDR1 SEHNR, CDR2 FQNEAQ (reference sequence). CDR3 nucleotides: TGTGCCAGCAGCTTTTTTGTCGAAGGAGAGACCCAGTACTTC. Amino acid sequence: CASSFFVEGETQYF.

The chain combines TRBV28 with TRBJ1-2; a possible D gene is TRBD1 (5 bases). With 6 bases removed from V and 3 bases from J, the gap between germline ends came to 5 bases. The CDR3 sequence is 11 residues long. Germline loops: CDR1 MDHEN, CDR2 SYDVKM. The CDR3 is CASRTDYGYTF. As DNA, the CDR3 is TGTGCCAGCAGGACAGACTATGGCTACACCTTC.

This clonotype was counted a single time. A much more abundant neighbour one base away suggests this may be a read error. V is TRBV6-2 or TRBV6-3 and J is TRBJ2-3; D perhaps matches TRBD2 (7 bases). Trimming removed 2 bases from V and 4 bases from J, with 16 bases in between. CDR3 length equals 16 residues. CDR1 MNHEY and CDR2 SVGEGT come from the germline V gene. The CDR3, as DNA: TGTGCCAGCAGTTACGGACTAGTGGGGGCCCCAGATACGCAGTATTTT. It yields the protein CASSYGLVGAPDTQYF.

The sample holds a few counts of this clonotype. J is TRBJ2-5 and V is TRBV4-3; D gene unclear. The germline V gene encodes CDR1 LGHNA and CDR2 YSLEER. The CDR3 runs 15 residues. Trimming stripped 4 bases from V and 1 base from J, with 13 bases between. CDR3 amino acids: CASSLPAAFQETQYF. For the CDR3, the DNA is TGCGCCAGCAGCCTCCCCGCGGCTTTCCAAGAGACCCAGTACTTC.

The chain couples TRBV10-3 to TRBJ1-6; D not resolved. The germline V gene has CDR1 ENHRY and CDR2 SYGVKD. V dropped 0 bases and J dropped 10 bases, with 13 bases sitting between them. The CDR3 has 15 residues. The CDR3 loop is CAISESTEGGSPLHF. The CDR3 DNA sequence: TGTGCCATCAGTGAGTCTACAGAGGGAGGATCACCCCTCCACTTT.

The V and J genes are TRBV5-1 and TRBJ2-1; TRBD1 or TRBD2 may be the D gene (6 bases each). This CDR3 region has 15 residues. Germline V gives CDR1 SGHRS, CDR2 YFSETQ. The V and J ends lost 0 bases and 2 bases respectively, with 9 bases between them. The CDR3 loop reads CASSLAGATYNEQFF. In nucleotides, the CDR3 is TGCGCCAGCAGCTTGGCGGGGGCAACCTACAATGAGCAGTTCTTC. Complete variable domain (other parts from reference TRBV5-1 and TRBJ2-1): KAGVTQTPRYLIKTRGQQVTLSCSPISGHRSVSWYQQTPGQGLQFLFEYFSETQRNKGNFPGRFSGRQFSNSRSEMNVSTLELGDSALYLCASSLAGATYNEQFFGPGTRLTVL.

V usage is TRBV7-2 and J usage is TRBJ2-1; 13 nucleotides align to TRBD2. The CDR3 is 20 amino acids. V shed 2 bases, J shed 4 bases, and the junction held 14 bases outside the gene matches. Per the germline V gene, CDR1 is SGHTA and CDR2 is FQGNSA. CDR3 DNA sequence: TGTGCCAGCAGCTTACGCCTACGTACTACTAGCGGGGGGGCGTACAATGAGCAGTTCTTC. This translates into CASSLRLRTTSGGAYNEQFF.

This clonotype was observed many times. V usage is TRBV3-1 and J usage is TRBJ2-3; D possibly corresponds to TRBD1 (5 bases). The V gene's germline CDR1 is LGHDT and CDR2 YNNKEL (reference sequence). This CDR3 is 15 amino acids long. V shed 1 base and J shed 10 bases, with 18 bases lying between them. The CDR3 nucleotides are TGTGCCAGCAGCCAAGGGGGCTCGACCTGGGGCCCGCAGTATTTT. Amino acids: CASSQGGSTWGPQYF.

This clonotype occurred a few times. V is TRBV16 and J is TRBJ1-2, with 9 bases identical to TRBD1. Germline values: CDR1 KGHSY, CDR2 FQNENV. The junction had 10 bases not matched to a gene; V was cut back by 4 bases and J by 4 bases. CDR3 length: 16 amino acids. CDR3 sequence reads: CASSPRGQGTSYGYTF. The CDR3 DNA is TGTGCCAGCAGCCCCAGGGGACAGGGAACCTCCTATGGCTACACCTTC.

V is TRBV6-5 and J is TRBJ1-2; TRBD1 matches 9 bases. CDR1 and CDR2 from the germline V gene are MNHEY and SVGAGI. V was clipped by 6 bases and J by 4 bases; unmatched bases: 9. CDR3 length equals 15 residues. The CDR3: CASSPTGGATYGYTF. In DNA form, the CDR3 reads TGTGCCAGCAGCCCTACAGGGGGCGCAACCTATGGCTACACCTTC.

V usage is TRBV29-1 and J usage is TRBJ2-1; 7 bases line up with TRBD2. This CDR3 has 12 residues. Per the germline V gene, CDR1 is SQVTM and CDR2 is ANQGSEA. With V trimmed by 4 bases and J by 3 bases, 0 bases remained unmatched. The CDR3 nucleotides read TGCAGCGTTGGGGACTACTACAATGAGCAGTTCTTC. Translated, it gives CSVGDYYNEQFF.

The chain links TRBV28 to TRBJ2-4; D tentatively reads TRBD1 or TRBD2 (5 bases each). Between the trimmed V and J ends, which lost 5 bases and 10 bases, there was a span of 21 bases. This CDR3 is built from 15 residues. CDR1 is MDHEN and CDR2 is SYDVKM in the germline V gene. The CDR3 region is CASSPGTGSFGIQYF. CDR3 sequence (DNA): TGTGCCAGCAGTCCGGGGACGGGATCTTTTGGTATTCAGTACTTC.

In its sample, this clonotype was seen a few times. The J gene is TRBJ2-7, the V gene TRBV10-3, with 9 bases matching TRBD2. Looked up from germline, CDR1 is ENHRY and CDR2 is SYGVKD. After removal of 7 bases from V and 0 bases from J, the junction contained 7 bases not matched to a gene. This CDR3 is built from 15 residues. Written as DNA, the CDR3 is TGTGCCATCAAAGCGAGCGGGGGGTCCTCCTACGAGCAGTACTTC. Its protein product is CAIKASGGSSYEQYF.

This chain links TRBV6-6 with TRBJ2-2; 13 bases are shared with TRBD2. This CDR3 is 16 amino acids long. Trimming removed 2 bases from V and 7 bases from J; junction bases left unmatched: 4. Germline V lookup: CDR1 MNHNY, CDR2 SVGAGI (reference sequence). CDR3 sequence: CASSYRTSGGRGELFF. The CDR3 DNA reads TGTGCCAGCAGTTACAGGACTAGCGGGGGACGCGGGGAGCTGTTTTTT.

The chain combines TRBV5-4 with TRBJ1-1; no firm D call. Germline V gene data show CDR1 as SGHNT and CDR2 as YYREEE (reference sequence). V shed 3 bases and J shed 2 bases, with 8 bases lying between them. CDR3 size: 13 residues. CDR3 nucleotides: TGTGCCAGCAGCTCCGGGATTAACACTGAAGCTTTCTTT. Its protein is CASSSGINTEAFF.

This clonotype was seen a handful of times. The chain carries TRBV19 and TRBJ1-6; no clear D gene. The ends were cut back, 3 bases at V and 9 bases at J, with 9 bases in the middle. Germline lookup yields CDR1 LNHDA and CDR2 SQIVND (reference sequence). The CDR3 is 13 residues long. CDR3 nucleotides: TGTGCCAGTAGTATGTCACAGATTTCACCCCTCCACTTT. This translates into CASSMSQISPLHF. The full variable domain, completed using reference TRBV19 and TRBJ1-6, is DGGITQSPKYLFRKEGQNVTLSCEQNLNHDAMYWYRQDPGQGLRLIYYSQIVNDFQKGDIAEGYSVSREKKESFPLTVTSAQKNPTAFYLCASSMSQISPLHFGNGTRLTVT.